The rows below give T cell receptor beta chains drawn from one sample of a study of shared clonotypes between healthy human individuals. Profiling relied on immunoSEQ multiplex PCR, and the TCRdb table lists in-frame clones only, not all of them. The sample lists around 2,000,000 clones; less than 95% were seen once. The sample was naive CD8+ T cells sorted from blood. The origin of the receptors is a man aged 18 to 29 in good health. CDR3s include the opening cysteine and the closing phenylalanine or tryptophan. D genes are given only for firm matches. Size is stated for part of the rows, as once, few or many counts, or as a class when the clone is expanded.

TRBJ1-1 | TRBV9 | . | . | CASSAGTHTEAFF | TGTGCCAGCAGCGCCGGGACACACACTGAAGCTTTCTTT
TRBJ2-7 | TRBV7-2 | . | . | CASSLRAVSAYEQYF | TGTGCCAGCAGCTTAAGGGCAGTTTCCGCCTACGAGCAGTACTTC
TRBJ1-2 | TRBV15 | . | TRBD1 | CATSSFGRTGFYTF | TGTGCCACCAGCAGTTTTGGAAGGACAGGATTCTACACCTTC
TRBJ1-2 | TRBV11-3 | once | . | CASSLAGVDYGYTF | TGTGCCAGCAGCTTAGCCGGGGTCGACTATGGCTACACCTTC
TRBJ2-1 | TRBV6-5 | . | TRBD1 | CASSPGTGGLNEQFF | TGTGCCAGCAGCCCCGGGACAGGGGGCTTGAATGAGCAGTTCTTC
TRBJ1-1 | TRBV5-1 | once | TRBD1 | CASSFGTGGMDTEAFF | TGCGCCAGCAGCTTTGGGACAGGGGGCATGGACACTGAAGCTTTCTTT
TRBJ2-2 | TRBV7-9 | . | TRBD2 | CASSLVAGGPPGTGELFF | TGTGCCAGCAGCTTGGTAGCGGGGGGGCCTCCGGGCACCGGGGAGCTGTTTTTT
TRBJ2-5 | TRBV7-6 | . | TRBD2 | CASSNPSGPDQETQYF | TGTGCCAGCAGCAATCCTAGCGGGCCCGACCAAGAGACCCAGTACTTC
TRBJ1-5 | TRBV6-1 | few | TRBD1 | CASRPTGAINQPQHF | TGTGCCAGCAGGCCCACAGGGGCGATCAATCAGCCCCAGCATTTT
TRBJ1-2 | TRBV7-9 | . | . | CASSLGTSYYGYTF | TGTGCCAGCAGCTTAGGGACATCCTACTATGGCTACACCTTC
TRBJ2-7 | TRBV6-5 | . | . | CASSYSSYDEQYF | TGTGCCAGCAGTTACTCGAGTTACGACGAGCAGTACTTC
TRBJ2-7 | TRBV6-5 | . | . | CASSPTGSHEQYF | TGTGCCAGCAGTCCAACAGGGAGCCACGAGCAGTACTTC
TRBJ1-6 | TRBV27 | once | TRBD1 | CASSPGQGIAPLHF | TGTGCCAGCAGTCCGGGACAGGGGATCGCACCCCTCCACTTT
TRBJ2-3 | TRBV4-1 | . | . | CASSQNGGTDTQYF | TGCGCCAGCAGCCAGAATGGGGGGACAGATACGCAGTATTTT
TRBJ2-7 | TRBV7-9 | . | . | CASSPNGYEQYF | TGTGCCAGCAGCCCTAACGGCTACGAGCAGTACTTC
TRBJ2-7 | TRBV4-1 | . | . | CASSRKQGHNEQYF | TGCGCCAGCAGCCGGAAACAGGGTCACAACGAGCAGTACTTC
TRBJ2-1 | TRBV7-3 | . | . | CASSLMGSEQFF | TGTGCCAGCAGCTTGATGGGAAGTGAGCAGTTCTTC
TRBJ2-7 | TRBV19 | . | . | CASSIGDRNEQYF | TGTGCCAGTAGTATAGGAGACAGGAACGAGCAGTACTTC
TRBJ1-2 | TRBV5-8 | . | . | CASSMDGEDGYTF | TGTGCCAGCAGCATGGACGGTGAGGATGGCTACACCTTC
TRBJ2-1 | TRBV10-3 | once | . | CAISLEEGLEFF | TGTGCCATCAGCCTCGAAGAGGGGTTGGAGTTCTTC
TRBJ2-7 | TRBV29-1 | . | . | CSVEVVEQYF | TGCAGCGTTGAAGTGGTTGAGCAGTACTTC
TRBJ2-1 | TRBV5-1 | . | TRBD2 | CASSLGLAGSSYNEQFF | TGCGCCAGCAGCTTGGGGCTAGCGGGCTCCTCCTACAATGAGCAGTTCTTC
TRBJ2-7 | TRBV6-6 | . | . | CASSYSQGYDEQYF | TGTGCCAGCAGTTACTCTCAGGGATATGACGAGCAGTACTTC
TRBJ2-1 | TRBV7-9 | . | . | CASSLSPIKPNNEQFF | TGTGCCAGCAGCTTAAGTCCAATAAAACCTAACAATGAGCAGTTCTTC
TRBJ2-1 | TRBV29-1 | . | TRBD2 | CSVEVLAVNEQFF | TGCAGCGTTGAAGTCCTAGCGGTCAATGAGCAGTTCTTC
TRBJ2-1 | TRBV9 | . | TRBD2 | CASSGREGLIGEQFF | TGTGCCAGCAGCGGGAGGGAGGGTCTTATCGGTGAGCAGTTCTTC
TRBJ1-1 | TRBV9 | . | TRBD1 | CASSVDRGNTEAFF | TGTGCCAGCAGCGTGGACAGGGGGAACACTGAAGCTTTCTTT
TRBJ2-7 | TRBV18 | . | TRBD1 | CASSPDRGSYEQYF | TGTGCCAGCTCTCCTGACAGGGGCTCCTACGAGCAGTACTTC
TRBJ2-7 | TRBV19 | . | . | CASSPLDGGSYEQYF | TGTGCCAGTAGCCCCCTGGACGGGGGCTCCTACGAGCAGTACTTC
TRBJ1-4 | TRBV7-9 | . | TRBD1 | CASSLPRGETANEKLFF | TGTGCCAGCAGCCTCCCCAGGGGGGAAACAGCTAATGAAAAACTGTTTTTT
TRBJ2-7 | TRBV7-9 | . | . | CASSLEGGNEQYF | TGTGCCAGCAGCTTAGAGGGCGGAAACGAGCAGTACTTC
TRBJ1-2 | TRBV4-1 | . | . | CASSQDRRDPDGYTF | TGCGCCAGCAGCCAAGATCGGAGGGATCCTGATGGCTACACCTTC
TRBJ2-7 | TRBV9 | . | . | CASSGGGSLYEQYF | TGTGCCAGCAGCGGCGGGGGCTCCCTCTACGAGCAGTACTTC
TRBJ2-5 | TRBV7-9 | . | . | CASSLGPGLSETQYF | TGTGCCAGCAGCTTAGGGCCAGGCCTTAGCGAGACCCAGTACTTC
TRBJ2-7 | TRBV7-8 | . | . | CASSEPFGTLYEQYF | TGTGCCAGCAGCGAGCCTTTCGGGACACTTTACGAGCAGTACTTC
TRBJ2-3 | TRBV13 | . | TRBD2 | CASSLGLAADTQYF | TGTGCCAGCAGCTTAGGGCTAGCGGCAGATACGCAGTATTTT
TRBJ2-5 | TRBV6-1 | . | TRBD2 | CASSEDDGRGETQYF | TGTGCCAGCAGTGAAGATGACGGGAGGGGGGAGACCCAGTACTTC
TRBJ2-1 | TRBV27 | once | . | CASRPLIAVNEQFF | TGTGCCAGCAGACCCTTAATAGCGGTAAATGAGCAGTTCTTC
TRBJ1-2 | TRBV29-1 | . | . | CSVPRRENYGYTF | TGCAGCGTCCCGCGCAGGGAAAACTATGGCTACACCTTC
TRBJ2-3 | TRBV4-1 | . | . | CASSREHSTDTQYF | TGCGCCAGCAGCCGAGAACACAGCACAGATACGCAGTATTTT
TRBJ1-2 | TRBV9 | once | . | CASSVDSAEGFIGYTF | TGTGCCAGCAGCGTAGATTCGGCCGAGGGGTTTATCGGCTACACCTTC
TRBJ2-7 | TRBV4-3 | . | TRBD1 | CASSQDSQGAYEQYF | TGCGCCAGCAGCCAAGATAGCCAGGGGGCGTACGAGCAGTACTTC
TRBJ2-7 | TRBV7-2 | . | . | CASSPSISLRMSYEQYF | TGTGCCAGCAGCCCAAGTATTAGCCTACGGATGTCCTACGAGCAGTACTTC
TRBJ1-5 | TRBV28 | . | . | CASSLYSAGNQPQHF | TGTGCCAGCAGTTTATATAGTGCGGGCAATCAGCCCCAGCATTTT
TRBJ1-1 | TRBV6-5 | . | . | CASSYSIGGNTEAFF | TGTGCCAGCAGTTACTCGATCGGGGGGAACACTGAAGCTTTCTTT
TRBJ2-3 | TRBV7-9 | . | . | CASSSKSDGWNTQYF | TGTGCCAGCAGCTCAAAATCGGACGGATGGAATACGCAGTATTTT
TRBJ1-1 | TRBV27 | . | TRBD1 | CASSWTGPMNTEAFF | TGTGCCAGCAGTTGGACAGGACCGATGAACACTGAAGCTTTCTTT
TRBJ2-7 | TRBV27 | . | TRBD1 | CASSLSETRDRFYEQYF | TGTGCCAGCAGTTTATCGGAAACCAGGGACAGGTTCTACGAGCAGTACTTC
TRBJ2-3 | TRBV29-1 | . | TRBD1 | CSVEGQGIYSDTQYF | TGCAGCGTTGAGGGACAGGGGATCTATTCAGATACGCAGTATTTT
TRBJ2-4 | TRBV9 | . | . | CASSVDGGLNIQYF | TGTGCCAGCAGCGTAGATGGGGGGCTAAACATTCAGTACTTC
TRBJ2-7 | TRBV27 | . | . | CASSFFRTGQGPAGGNYEQYF | TGTGCCAGCAGTTTCTTTAGGACGGGACAGGGGCCAGCGGGAGGGAACTACGAGCAGTACTTC
TRBJ2-2 | TRBV27 | . | TRBD2 | CASSLWTSGGELFF | TGTGCCAGCAGTTTATGGACTAGCGGGGGGGAGCTGTTTTTT
TRBJ2-7 | TRBV6-6 | . | . | CASSYNSVYEQYF | TGTGCCAGCAGTTACAATTCTGTCTACGAGCAGTACTTC
TRBJ2-3 | TRBV13 | once | . | CASSLGPRGETDTQYF | TGTGCCAGCAGCTTAGGACCCAGGGGGGAAACAGATACGCAGTATTTT